Each of the 15 T cell receptor beta chains below was sequenced from the same sample in a study of early T cells in non-severe SARS-CoV-2 infection. MiXCR, applied by TCRdb to the 5' RACE reads, yields one record per CDR3 protein. The profile shows about 110,000 distinct CDR3 sequences, roughly 12% of them singletons. Sequencing was performed on whole blood, taken at baseline. The receptor set was obtained from an adult who was a healthcare worker with PCR-confirmed SARS-CoV-2 infection or an uninfected control (not recorded which).

V usage is TRBV6-5 and J usage is TRBJ2-2, with 14 bases fitting TRBD2. With V trimmed by 2 bases and J by 7 bases, 3 bases remained unmatched. This CDR3 contains 16 residues. Germline values: CDR1 MNHEY, CDR2 SVGAGI. CDR3 sequence (DNA): TGTGCCAGCAGTTACGGACTAGCGGGAGGTGTCGGGGAGCTGTTTTTT. Its translation is CASSYGLAGGVGELFF.

The J gene is TRBJ2-7, the V gene TRBV21-1; the DNA was not compared with TRBD1, the D call given in the table. TRBV21-1 is flagged as a pseudogene. This CDR3 spans 14 amino acids. The CDR3 DNA reads as TGTGCCAGCAGCTCGCACAGGCCCCACTACGAGCAGTACTTC. Translated, it gives CASSSHRPHYEQYF.

This clonotype was detected ten times or more. The CDR3 region is CATSAQRDSPLHF. CDR3 DNA: TGTGCCACATCCGCGCAACGGGATTCACCCCTCCACTTT. The V and J genes are TRBV2 and TRBJ1-6; D is unclear. This CDR3 contains 13 residues. Looked up from germline, CDR1 is SNHLY and CDR2 is FYNNEI. The germline V and J ends were trimmed by 10 bases and 8 bases, with 15 bases remaining between them. The full variable domain, rest sourced from reference TRBV2 and TRBJ1-6, is EPEVTQTPSHQVTQMGQEVILRCVPISNHLYFYWYRQILGQKVEFLVSFYNNEISEKSEIFDDQFSVERPDGSNFTLKIRSTKLEDSAMYFCATSAQRDSPLHFGNGTRLTVT.

V is TRBV29-1 and J is TRBJ1-1; 9 bases map to TRBD1. Germline assignment: CDR1 SQVTM and CDR2 ANQGSEA. V trimming: 3 bases; J trimming: 11 bases; junction bases outside the gene matches: 10. The CDR3 extends over 13 amino acids. The chain's CDR3 is CSVEGSGQGKAFF. The CDR3 DNA reads as TGCAGCGTTGAGGGCTCGGGACAGGGAAAGGCTTTCTTT.

The rearrangement uses TRBV20-1 and TRBJ1-4; D perhaps matches TRBD1 (5 bases). The V end lost 6 bases, the J end lost 5 bases, and 16 bases lay between the germline ends. Looked up from germline, CDR1 is DFQATT and CDR2 is SNEGSKA (reference sequence). CDR3 length: 14 amino acids. The DNA for the CDR3 is TGCAGTGCCGGAACCGGGACTAGGAATGAAAAACTGTTTTTT. Translating it yields CSAGTGTRNEKLFF.

This clonotype was found many times. This chain joins TRBV20-1 and TRBJ2-1; 11 nucleotides agree with TRBD1. The V and J ends lost 1 base and 7 bases, in that order; junction bases with no gene match: 6. CDR1 is DFQATT, CDR2 SNEGSKA, per germline (reference sequence). The CDR3 contains 15 residues. CDR3 in DNA: TGCAGTGCTAGAGCACCGGGACAGGGGGTAAATGAGCAGTTCTTC. Its translation is CSARAPGQGVNEQFF.

This clonotype was counted between two and nine times. V usage is TRBV6-6 and J usage is TRBJ2-2, with 8 bases matching TRBD1. CDR3 length equals 14 residues. Germline CDR1 reads MNHNY; CDR2 reads SVGAGI (reference sequence). J was trimmed by 4 bases and V by 6 bases; bases with no gene match: 4. The CDR3 DNA reads TGTGCCAGCAGGGGACAGGCCGTCACCGGGGAGCTGTTTTTT. Its protein is CASRGQAVTGELFF.

This clonotype was picked up many times. The gene calls are TRBV6-6 and TRBJ2-7; TRBD1 matches 8 bases. Germline assignment: CDR1 MNHNY and CDR2 SVGAGI (reference sequence). V shed 6 bases, J shed 1 base, and the junction held 11 bases outside the gene matches. The CDR3 runs to 16 residues. The chain's CDR3 is CASSPSDRGASYEQYF. In nucleotides, the CDR3 is TGTGCCAGCAGCCCGAGTGACAGGGGTGCTTCCTACGAGCAGTACTTC.

At least ten counts were recorded for this clonotype. This rearrangement joins TRBV7-8 to TRBJ2-7; perhaps TRBD2 as D (5 bases). Germline CDR1 SGHVS, CDR2 FQNEAQ. CDR3 length equals 13 residues. V was cut by 5 bases and J by 0 bases, with 8 bases left in between. CDR3 bases: TGTGCCAGCAGCCGTACTAGCTCCTACGAGCAGTACTTC. Translated, it gives CASSRTSSYEQYF.

Ten or more counts support this clonotype. V is TRBV7-9 and J is TRBJ1-4, with D possibly TRBD1 on 6 matching bases. The V end lost 3 bases, the J end lost 5 bases, and 13 bases lay between the germline ends. CDR3 size: 15 residues. Germline values: CDR1 SEHNR, CDR2 FQNEAQ (reference sequence). The CDR3 loop reads CASSLEGGHNEKLFF. For the CDR3, the DNA is TGTGCCAGCAGCTTGGAAGGGGGGCACAATGAAAAACTGTTTTTT.

The sample holds many counts of this clonotype. The CDR3 spells CASSLTGGITEAFF. Written as DNA, the CDR3 is TGTGCCAGCAGCTTAACAGGGGGCATCACTGAAGCTTTCTTT. The chain links TRBV7-3 to TRBJ1-1, with 7 nucleotides matching TRBD1. Germline V gene lookup returns CDR1 SGHTA and CDR2 FQGTGA. V was clipped by 0 bases and J by 4 bases; unmatched bases: 2. The CDR3 is made up of 14 amino acids.

This chain links TRBV5-1 with TRBJ2-7, with D perhaps matching TRBD2 (6 bases). Trimming stripped 0 bases from V and 6 bases from J, with 10 bases between. This CDR3 comprises 13 residues. Germline V gives CDR1 SGHRS, CDR2 YFSETQ. The CDR3 coding sequence is TGCGCCAGCAGCTTGGTGATCGGGGGCGAGCAGTACTTC. This encodes CASSLVIGGEQYF.

The chain has TRBV5-6 and TRBJ2-7; a possible D gene is TRBD2 (6 bases). Germline CDR1 SGHDT, CDR2 YYEEEE. This CDR3 has 15 residues. V lost 3 bases and J lost 3, with 16 bases in between. The CDR3 spells CASSSTGVIVYEQYF. DNA for the CDR3: TGTGCCAGCAGCTCGACGGGGGTCATTGTCTACGAGCAGTACTTC.

The chain recombines TRBV5-4 with TRBJ2-2, with 7 bases fitting TRBD2. Germline CDR1 reads SGHNT; CDR2 reads YYREEE (reference sequence). The CDR3 covers 17 residues. The J segment lost 0 bases and the V segment lost 7 bases, leaving 12 bases of the junction unmatched. CDR3 residues: CASLPGGSPANTGELFF. The DNA for the CDR3 is TGTGCCAGCCTCCCCGGCGGGAGTCCAGCGAACACCGGGGAGCTGTTTTTT.

The V gene is TRBV20-1, the J gene TRBJ2-5; 8 nucleotides match TRBD2. CDR3 size: 18 residues. CDR1 is DFQATT and CDR2 is SNEGSKA in the germline V gene (reference sequence). The ends lost 1 base at V and 1 base at J; junction bases unmatched: 14. CDR3 sequence reads: CSARVHEAGGGIQETQYF. The CDR3 region has the DNA TGCAGTGCTAGAGTCCATGAGGCGGGGGGAGGTATCCAAGAGACCCAGTACTTC.